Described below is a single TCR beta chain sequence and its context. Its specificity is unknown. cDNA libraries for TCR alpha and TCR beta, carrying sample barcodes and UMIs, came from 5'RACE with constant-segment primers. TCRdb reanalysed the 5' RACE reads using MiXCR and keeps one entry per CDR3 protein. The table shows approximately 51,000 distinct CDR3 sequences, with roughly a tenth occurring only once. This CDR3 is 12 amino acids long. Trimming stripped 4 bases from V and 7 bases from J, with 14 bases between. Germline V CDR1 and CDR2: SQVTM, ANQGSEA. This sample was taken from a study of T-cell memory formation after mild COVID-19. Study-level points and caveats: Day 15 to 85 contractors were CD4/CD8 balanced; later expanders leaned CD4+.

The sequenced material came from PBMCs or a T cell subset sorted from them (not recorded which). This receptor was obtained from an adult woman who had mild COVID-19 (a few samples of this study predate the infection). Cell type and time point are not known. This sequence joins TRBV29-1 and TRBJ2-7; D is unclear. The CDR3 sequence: CSVGPTIREQYF. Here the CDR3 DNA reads TGCAGCGTTGGTCCCACAATTAGGGAGCAGTACTTC.